These 15 T cell receptor beta chains share one sample of origin, sequenced in a study of breast tumors, draining lymph nodes, adjacent tissues. Via MiXCR, TCRdb re-called the multiplex PCR reads, giving one row per CDR3 protein. The table records 200,000 to 300,000 distinct CDR3 sequences, around 30% of them present only once. Axillary draining lymph nodes of breast cancer patients supplied the node samples. Source material: axillary lymph node tissue. These receptors were collected from a female donor with breast cancer. Some clones in this sample may be carry-over from other donors' samples.

The table lists this clonotype with many counts. The rearrangement links TRBV19 to TRBJ1-6; 7 nucleotides align to TRBD1. The ends lost 3 bases at V and 7 bases at J; junction bases unmatched: 6. This CDR3 comprises 15 residues. The germline CDR1 and CDR2 sequences are LNHDA and SQIVND (reference sequence). This CDR3 is CASSIPTGLNSPLHF. The CDR3 DNA reads TGTGCCAGTAGTATCCCGACAGGGTTGAATTCACCCCTCCACTTT. Full variable domain (missing parts from reference TRBV19 and TRBJ1-6): DGGITQSPKYLFRKEGQNVTLSCEQNLNHDAMYWYRQDPGQGLRLIYYSQIVNDFQKGDIAEGYSVSREKKESFPLTVTSAQKNPTAFYLCASSIPTGLNSPLHFGNGTRLTVT.

The sample holds many counts of this clonotype. This chain joins TRBV6-1 and TRBJ2-7; 13 bases agree with TRBD2. CDR1 is MNHNS and CDR2 is SASEGT in the germline V gene. The CDR3 is made up of 16 amino acids. The ends lost 2 bases at V and 4 bases at J; junction bases unmatched: 5. CDR3 region: CASSEYGTSGTYEQYF. As DNA, the CDR3 is TGTGCCAGCAGTGAATACGGGACTAGCGGGACTTACGAGCAGTACTTC.

This chain uses TRBV4-3 with TRBJ1-1, with D possibly matching TRBD1 (5 bases). Deletions cut 0 bases from V and 5 bases from J, with 16 bases between. CDR3 length equals 16 residues. The germline CDR1 and CDR2 sequences are LGHNA and YSLEER. The CDR3 is CASSQDLEGAWTEAFF. The CDR3 DNA sequence: TGCGCCAGCAGCCAAGATCTAGAAGGGGCATGGACTGAAGCTTTCTTT.

At least ten counts were recorded for this clonotype. The chain links TRBV20-1 to TRBJ2-3; TRBD2 matches 9 bases. Germline V gives CDR1 DFQATT, CDR2 SNEGSKA (reference sequence). V lost 6 bases and J lost 6; bases outside the gene matches: 10. There are 14 residues in the CDR3. The CDR3 loop is CSATGLARTDTQYF. The CDR3 coding sequence is TGCAGTGCGACCGGACTAGCGCGAACGGATACGCAGTATTTT.

In its sample, this clonotype was seen a few times. The rearrangement joins TRBV6-1 to TRBJ1-2; D is possibly TRBD1 (5 bases). The CDR3 spans 14 residues. Trimming removed 1 base at V and 6 bases at J, with 12 bases between. Germline CDR1 is MNHNS and CDR2 is SASEGT. CDR3 DNA: TGTGCCAGCAGTGAAGTAGGCGGGGGGAATGGCTACACCTTC. This gives the protein CASSEVGGGNGYTF.

This clonotype was observed a handful of times. A much bigger clone sits one base away, suggesting this may be a read error. V usage is TRBV7-2 and J usage is TRBJ2-7; 9 bases fit TRBD2. From germline, CDR1 is SGHTA and CDR2 FQGNSA. The CDR3 consists of 15 residues. CDR3 sequence: CAGSVTGTSPYEQYF. As DNA, the CDR3 is TGTGCCGGCAGCGTAACCGGGACTAGCCCTTACGAGCAGTACTTC.

There are many counts of this clonotype. The chain is built from TRBV12-3 or TRBV12-4 and TRBJ2-7; tentatively, D is TRBD1 or TRBD2 (5 bases each). Trimming removed 4 bases from V and 0 bases from J, with 16 bases in between. The CDR3 extends over 16 amino acids. CDR3 region: CASSSIPGTSSYEQYF. The CDR3 DNA reads TGTGCCAGCAGTTCCATCCCCGGGACGTCCTCCTACGAGCAGTACTTC.

The rearrangement links TRBV2 to TRBJ1-3; D uncertain. Germline assignment: CDR1 SNHLY and CDR2 FYNNEI. The germline V and J ends were trimmed by 11 bases and 3 bases, with 14 bases remaining between them. The CDR3 is made up of 13 amino acids. CDR3 nucleotide sequence: TGTGCCGGCAACTTCAGGAGTGGAAACACCATATATTTT. It translates to CAGNFRSGNTIYF.

This clonotype was counted at least ten times. The chain links TRBV2 to TRBJ2-3, with 7 bases lining up with TRBD2. This CDR3 is 15 amino acids long. The germline V gene encodes CDR1 SNHLY and CDR2 FYNNEI. The V gene end was trimmed by 1 base and the J gene end by 0 bases; junction bases not matched to a gene: 1. In DNA, the CDR3 is TGTGCCAGCAGTGAAGGCGGGAGTAGCACAGATACGCAGTATTTT. Amino acid sequence: CASSEGGSSTDTQYF.

Here the CDR3 DNA reads TGCAGCTTAGAGTGGGTCTACGAGCAGTACTTC. Amino acids: CSLEWVYEQYF. The chain links TRBV29-1 to TRBJ2-7; no firm D call. CDR3 size: 11 residues. From germline, CDR1 is SQVTM and CDR2 ANQGSEA. V gave up 8 bases and J gave up 3 bases, with 11 bases separating them.

As for this clonotype: With a much larger clone just one base away, this may be a read error. The chain links TRBV19 to TRBJ2-2; no reliable D call. The germline V gene encodes CDR1 LNHDA and CDR2 SQIVND (reference sequence). The CDR3 is made up of 14 amino acids. The V end was cut by 4 bases, the J end by 7 bases, with 13 bases between. This CDR3 reads CASSKGFGSGELFF. The CDR3 DNA reads as TGTGCCAGTAGTAAAGGATTCGGAAGCGGGGAGCTGTTTTTT. The entire variable domain, with the rest obtained from reference TRBV19 and TRBJ2-2, is as follows: DGGITQSPKYLFRKEGQNVTLSCEQNLNHDAMYWYRQDPGQGLRLIYYSQIVNDFQKGDIAEGYSVSREKKESFPLTVTSAQKNPTAFYLCASSKGFGSGELFFGEGSRLTVL.

In this sample, this clonotype turned up many times. The V and J genes are TRBV19 and TRBJ1-6; TRBD1 aligns across 10 bases. Germline CDR1 is LNHDA and CDR2 is SQIVND (reference sequence). V was clipped by 6 bases and J by 3 bases; unmatched bases: 2. This CDR3 is built from 15 residues. The CDR3 is CASRRTGGYNSPLHF. DNA for the CDR3: TGTGCCAGTAGGCGGACAGGGGGCTATAATTCACCCCTCCACTTT.

Comment on this clonotype: One end of the junction fails to match germline, which may point to a read error. The chain uses TRBV10-3 and TRBJ1-2, with TRBD1 as a possible D gene (6 bases). The CDR3 totals 10 residues. The V gene's germline CDR1 is ENHRY and CDR2 SYGVKD. The CDR3 loop is CAITGYGYTF. The CDR3 region has the DNA TGTGCCATAACAGGGTATGGATACACCTTC.

The sample holds many counts of this clonotype. The rearrangement links TRBV19 to TRBJ1-2; 7 bases map to TRBD1. This CDR3 is 14 amino acids long. The germline CDR1 and CDR2 sequences are LNHDA and SQIVND (reference sequence). Trimming cost V 3 bases and J 8 bases; bases outside gene matches: 9. The CDR3 region is CASSMDRTQRGYTF. The CDR3 bases are TGTGCCAGTAGTATGGACAGGACCCAAAGGGGCTACACCTTC.

This rearrangement joins TRBV6-9 to TRBJ2-7, with D hard to call. Germline values: CDR1 MNHGY, CDR2 SVAAGI. Trimming took off 5 bases at V and 3 bases at J, with 11 bases between the two ends. The CDR3 totals 13 residues. The CDR3 nucleotides are TGTGCCAGCAGTCTTACTCCAAACTACGAGCAGTACTTC. Amino acid sequence: CASSLTPNYEQYF.